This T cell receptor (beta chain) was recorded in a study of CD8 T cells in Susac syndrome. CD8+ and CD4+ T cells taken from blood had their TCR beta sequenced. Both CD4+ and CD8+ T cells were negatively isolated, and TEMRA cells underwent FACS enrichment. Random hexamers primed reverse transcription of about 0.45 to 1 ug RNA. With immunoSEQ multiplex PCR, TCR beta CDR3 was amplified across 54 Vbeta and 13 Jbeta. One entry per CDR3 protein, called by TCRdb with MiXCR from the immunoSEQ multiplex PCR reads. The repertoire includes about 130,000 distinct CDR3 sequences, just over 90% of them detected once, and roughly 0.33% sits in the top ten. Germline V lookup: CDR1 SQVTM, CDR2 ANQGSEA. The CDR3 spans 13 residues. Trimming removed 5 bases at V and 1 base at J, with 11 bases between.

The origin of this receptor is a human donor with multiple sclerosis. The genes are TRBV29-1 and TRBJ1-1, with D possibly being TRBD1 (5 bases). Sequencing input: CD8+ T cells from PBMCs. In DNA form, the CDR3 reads TGCAGCGTTTCGGACAAGCCGAACACTGAAGCTTTCTTT. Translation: CSVSDKPNTEAFF.